This passage covers 21 T cell receptor beta chains from one sample sequenced in a study of cytomegalovirus exposure and HLA in healthy donors. It was with 60 Vbeta and 13 Jbeta primers that the PCR ran. The table came from immunoSEQ multiplex PCR; TCRdb's copy has only in-frame clones and leaves some out. The sample lists fewer than 250,000 clones; approximately 86% were seen once. Sequencing was carried out using PBMCs. The receptors stem from a boy aged 2 to 10 in good health and CMV-seronegative.

The gene calls are TRBV28 and TRBJ2-7, with 13 nucleotides matching TRBD2. This CDR3 has 15 residues. Germline-derived CDR1 and CDR2 are MDHEN and SYDVKM. V dropped 6 bases and J dropped 5; count of bases not matched to a gene: 7. The CDR3 DNA is TGTGCCAGCAGGTGGACTAGCGGGAGTCCCCACGAGCAGTACTTC. This translates into CASRWTSGSPHEQYF.

The chain recombines TRBV5-1 with TRBJ1-2, with 9 bases fitting TRBD1. This CDR3 is built from 15 residues. Per the germline V gene, CDR1 is SGHRS and CDR2 is YFSETQ. J gave up 8 bases and V 4 bases, and 12 bases lay outside the gene matches. The CDR3 nucleotides read TGCGCCAGCAGCCCCGGGGACAGGGCGAAGTTGGGCTACACCTTC. This gives the protein CASSPGDRAKLGYTF. The full variable domain, rest sourced from reference TRBV5-1 and TRBJ1-2, is KAGVTQTPRYLIKTRGQQVTLSCSPISGHRSVSWYQQTPGQGLQFLFEYFSETQRNKGNFPGRFSGRQFSNSRSEMNVSTLELGDSALYLCASSPGDRAKLGYTFGSGTRLTVV.

V gene TRBV5-1 combines with J gene TRBJ2-2, with D possibly being TRBD2 (5 bases). V lost 0 bases to trimming and J lost 4 bases, with 10 bases between them. The CDR3 runs 15 residues. Germline V gene sequence: CDR1 SGHRS, CDR2 YFSETQ. CDR3 in amino acids: CASSLAGVGTGELFF. Here the CDR3 DNA reads TGCGCCAGCAGCTTGGCCGGGGTCGGCACCGGGGAGCTGTTTTTT. Full variable domain (remainder filled in from reference TRBV5-1 and TRBJ2-2): KAGVTQTPRYLIKTRGQQVTLSCSPISGHRSVSWYQQTPGQGLQFLFEYFSETQRNKGNFPGRFSGRQFSNSRSEMNVSTLELGDSALYLCASSLAGVGTGELFFGEGSRLTVL.

J is TRBJ2-2 and V is TRBV19, with TRBD2 matching over 12 bases. This CDR3 has 17 amino acids. With V trimmed by 3 bases and J by 5 bases, 7 bases remained unmatched. Germline V CDR1 and CDR2: LNHDA, SQIVND (reference sequence). The CDR3 loop is CASSILTSGGRTGELFF. The DNA for the CDR3 is TGTGCCAGTAGTATCCTCACTAGCGGGGGGCGAACCGGGGAGCTGTTTTTT.

The chain combines TRBV29-1 with TRBJ2-5; 7 nucleotides line up with TRBD2. In germline, CDR1 is SQVTM, CDR2 ANQGSEA. V dropped 5 bases and J dropped 1; count of bases not matched to a gene: 4. The length of the CDR3 is 13 residues. The CDR3 DNA follows: TGCAGCGTTACCGGGACTACCCAAGAGACCCAGTACTTC. This translates into CSVTGTTQETQYF.

This chain joins TRBV10-2 and TRBJ1-2; D may be TRBD1 (6 bases). V lost 9 bases, J lost 7 bases, and 12 bases lay in between. CDR1 WSHSY and CDR2 SAAADI come from the germline V gene. CDR3 length equals 11 residues. The CDR3 is CASAQGSGYTF. CDR3 sequence (DNA): TGCGCCAGTGCTCAGGGGTCTGGCTACACCTTC.

This clone was detected only once. The rearrangement uses TRBV28 and TRBJ2-5; 7 bases line up with TRBD1. Germline CDR1 MDHEN, CDR2 SYDVKM. The CDR3 has 16 amino acids. Losses at the gene ends were 4 bases for V and 4 bases for J; bases not matched to a gene: 12. The CDR3 sequence: CASSSPQRQGRETQYF. The CDR3 DNA sequence: TGTGCCAGCAGTTCACCCCAAAGACAGGGTCGAGAGACCCAGTACTTC.

The CDR3 protein is CASSLRQDYNEQFF. Here the CDR3 DNA reads TGTGCCAGCAGCCTTCGACAGGACTACAATGAGCAGTTCTTC. The chain joins TRBV7-2 to TRBJ2-1; weak D call: TRBD1 (6 bases). CDR1 is SGHTA, CDR2 FQGNSA, per germline. Trimming removed 5 bases from V and 3 bases from J, with 11 bases in between. The CDR3 length is 14 residues.

The V call is TRBV30, the J call TRBJ1-5; D gene ambiguous. The V end was cut by 1 base, the J end by 0 bases, with 7 bases between. The CDR3 loop spans 14 amino acids. CDR1 is GTSNPN, CDR2 SVGIG, per germline (reference sequence). The DNA of the CDR3 is TGTGCCTGGAGTGGGGCTTCTAGCAATCAGCCCCAGCATTTT. It encodes CAWSGASSNQPQHF.

The chain carries TRBV7-6 and TRBJ1-1, with 9 bases aligning to TRBD1. CDR1 and CDR2 from the germline V gene are SGHVS and FNYEAQ. After removal of 5 bases from V and 2 bases from J, the junction contained 12 bases not matched to a gene. The length of the CDR3 is 17 residues. CDR3 protein: CASSGGDRDGHNTEAFF. In DNA, the CDR3 is TGTGCCAGCAGCGGGGGGGACAGGGATGGCCACAACACTGAAGCTTTCTTT. Supplemented by reference TRBV7-6 and TRBJ1-1, the full variable domain reads GAGVSQSPRYKVTKRGQDVALRCDPISGHVSLYWYRQALGQGPEFLTYFNYEAQQDKSGLPNDRFSAERPEGSISTLTIQRTEQRDSAMYRCASSGGDRDGHNTEAFFGQGTRLTVV.

This clone was recorded once. The chain links TRBV25-1 to TRBJ1-2, with 7 bases matching TRBD1. The germline V gene has CDR1 MGHDK and CDR2 SYGVNS. Losses at the gene ends were 5 bases for V and 2 bases for J; bases not matched to a gene: 8. The CDR3 runs 15 residues. DNA of the CDR3: TGTGCCAGCAGTCAGTCGGACAGGCCGAACTATGGCTACACCTTC. Protein sequence: CASSQSDRPNYGYTF.

Concerning this clone itself: The same CDR3 arises from other DNA sequences in this sample as well. The chain recombines TRBV5-1 with TRBJ1-5; TRBD1 matches at 7 bases. With 2 bases clipped from V and 4 bases from J, the junction kept 0 bases outside the gene matches. Germline V gene data show CDR1 as SGHRS and CDR2 as YFSETQ. The CDR3 has 13 residues. CDR3 loop: CASSFRGNQPQHF. The DNA of the CDR3 is TGCGCCAGCAGCTTCAGGGGGAATCAGCCCCAGCATTTT.

This chain joins TRBV14 and TRBJ1-1; the D gene is possibly TRBD1 (5 bases). Germline V gives CDR1 SGHDN, CDR2 FVKESK. The CDR3 loop spans 12 amino acids. Trimming took off 5 bases at V and 7 bases at J, with 11 bases between the two ends. DNA of the CDR3: TGTGCCAGCAGCGTACACAGGAATGAAGCTTTCTTT. It is translated as CASSVHRNEAFF.

This sequence joins TRBV7-8 and TRBJ2-6, with 8 bases matching TRBD1. From germline, CDR1 is SGHVS and CDR2 FQNEAQ. The CDR3 runs to 18 residues. The J segment lost 4 bases and the V segment lost 5 bases, leaving 13 bases of the junction unmatched. CDR3: CASSTTGVGLTGANVLTF. Here the CDR3 DNA reads TGTGCCAGCAGCACGACAGGGGTGGGTTTAACGGGGGCCAACGTCCTGACTTTC.

V and J are TRBV2 and TRBJ1-3; no clear D. Per the germline V gene, CDR1 is SNHLY and CDR2 is FYNNEI. Trimming removed 0 bases from V and 4 bases from J, with 10 bases in between. CDR3 length equals 15 residues. The CDR3 loop is CASSEAWAEGNTIYF. The DNA of the CDR3 is TGTGCCAGCAGTGAAGCTTGGGCAGAAGGAAACACCATATATTTT.

V is TRBV7-3 and J is TRBJ2-7; no firm D call. V lost 5 bases and J lost 4, with 12 bases in between. The CDR3 is 13 residues long. CDR1 is SGHTA and CDR2 is FQGTGA in the germline V gene. In DNA, the CDR3 is TGTGCCAGCAGCCCCTTTGTCGGGTACGAGCAGTACTTC. It codes for CASSPFVGYEQYF.

The V call is TRBV28, the J call TRBJ2-1; D is possibly TRBD2 (6 bases). Germline V CDR1 and CDR2: MDHEN, SYDVKM. The CDR3 totals 15 residues. V was pared by 5 bases and J by 4 bases, with 15 bases between. CDR3 nucleotide sequence: TGTGCCAGCAGTACCGCGGAGGGGCGGTACAATGAGCAGTTCTTC. Protein sequence: CASSTAEGRYNEQFF.

The chain is built from TRBV7-8 and TRBJ2-7, with 9 bases fitting TRBD1. V trimming: 5 bases; J trimming: 5 bases; junction bases outside the gene matches: 4. Germline loops: CDR1 SGHVS, CDR2 FQNEAQ. The CDR3 runs to 13 residues. This chain's CDR3 is CASSPDRGHEQYF. The DNA for the CDR3 is TGTGCCAGCAGCCCGGACAGGGGTCACGAGCAGTACTTC.

The chain is built from TRBV19 and TRBJ1-2; TRBD1 matches at 10 bases. This CDR3 is 19 amino acids long. The germline gives CDR1 LNHDA, CDR2 SQIVND (reference sequence). V dropped 7 bases and J dropped 2; count of bases not matched to a gene: 19. DNA for the CDR3: TGTGCCAGTACCCAAATTCTCCCCCGACAGGGGGCAACGAACTATGGCTACACCTTC. Its protein product is CASTQILPRQGATNYGYTF.

The V and J genes are TRBV6-1 and TRBJ2-1, with a weak D call TRBD2 (6 bases). The germline gives CDR1 MNHNS, CDR2 SASEGT. CDR3 length equals 15 residues. Trimming cost V 2 bases and J 7 bases, with 15 bases left between them. CDR3 amino acids: CASSEWGVGMNEQFF. CDR3 sequence (DNA): TGTGCCAGCAGTGAATGGGGGGTCGGGATGAATGAGCAGTTCTTC.

V is TRBV30 and J is TRBJ2-3, with D possibly TRBD2 on 5 matching bases. Per the germline V gene, CDR1 is GTSNPN and CDR2 is SVGIG (reference sequence). The CDR3 runs 14 residues. The CDR3 spells CGLDHGVSTDTQYF. In nucleotides, the CDR3 is TGTGGCCTGGATCACGGGGTCAGCACAGATACGCAGTATTTT. The full variable domain, in which reference TRBV30 and TRBJ2-3 provide the parts outside the CDR3, is SQTIHQWPATLVQPVGSPLSLECTVEGTSNPNLYWYRQAAGRGLQLLFYSVGIGQISSEVPQNLSASRPQDRQFILSSKKLLLSDSGFYLCGLDHGVSTDTQYFGPGTRLTVL.